This T cell receptor beta chain was sequenced in a study of OX40 agonist ivuxolimab in advanced cancers. Background on the whole study: The costimulatory receptor OX40 (CD134) was targeted by ivuxolimab, a fully human IgG2 agonistic monoclonal antibody. Partial responses were achieved by three dose-escalation patients, of whom one had hepatocellular carcinoma and two had cutaneous melanoma. Intravenous ivuxolimab was administered to patients every 2 weeks at six dose levels: 0.01, 0.1, 0.3, 1.5, 3 and 10 mg/kg. Of the roughly 51 patients in dose escalation, 19 had hepatocellular carcinoma, approximately 15 had melanoma, 9 had renal cell carcinoma and 9 had head and neck cancer. Patients were allowed to have had prior anti-PD-1, anti-PD-L1 or anti-CTLA-4 therapy, and around 40% of the dose-escalation patients had previously received checkpoint inhibitors. The paper describes the monotherapy dose-escalation part (N of about 47 patients) of the phase I trial of ivuxolimab. The dose-escalation cohort was about 83% male with a mean age of about 60 years, ranging from roughly 23 to 80. The purpose of peripheral TCRbeta sequencing was to test whether ivuxolimab changed TCR sequence diversity and led to clonal T-cell expansion. What the research found in general, with its limitations: Low levels of normalized T-cell clonal expansion were also seen in some nonresponding patients. Partial responders in the 0.1-3.0 mg/kg groups had among the lowest normalized peripheral clonal expansion, especially among CD8+ T cells. After ivuxolimab, CD8+ T cells had more expanded clones than CD4+ T cells on average. At doses from 0.1 to 3.0 mg/kg, clonal expansion was seen in both CD4+ and CD8+ blood T cells between baseline and week 6. Which antigens the clonally expanded peripheral T cells were specific for was not determined.

Including cysteine and phenylalanine, the CDR3 has 12 amino acids. Here the CDR3 DNA is all that survives: 36 bases in frame from base 1. CDR1 SGHNT and CDR2 YENEEA were looked up in the germline V gene. V is reduced by 0 bases and J by 5 bases, leaving a spacing of 4 bases between them. Patients with a history of autoimmune disease or receiving systemic immunosuppression were excluded from the trial. Peripheral blood for TCR sequencing was drawn from every dose cohort at baseline, at cycle 4 day 1 and at cycle 7 day 1. Samples came from an open-label, multicenter, first-in-human phase I dose-escalation trial of ivuxolimab. Adults with locally advanced or metastatic melanoma, renal cell carcinoma, hepatocellular carcinoma or head and neck squamous cell carcinoma were enrolled in the trial. Before TCR sequencing, CD4+ T cells and CD8+ T cells were sorted from peripheral blood as separate populations.

A note on this clone: Its binding antigen is unknown. Base qualities are not provided; no much larger clone lies one nucleotide away.

For sequencing of the TCRbeta CDR3 region, genomic DNA was extracted from the sorted cells. The immunoSEQ Assay was used for sequencing of TCRbeta CDR3 regions. Entries here come from immuneACCESS through TCRdb and include only in-frame sequences with V and J called. Some clones fail to appear in such tables; in the studies checked, an unresolved V gene covers under half of the shortfall, and the cause of the remainder is unknown. The table for this sample lists tens of thousands of clones; 65% to 75% of them were counted only once. Of the sample, around 21% is held by the ten largest clones. This TCR was recovered from an adult with an advanced solid tumor such as melanoma, head and neck, liver or kidney cancer. The chain joins TRBV11-3 to TRBJ2-5, with the D segment identity uncertain. The material sequenced was CD4+ or CD8+ T cells sorted from blood, taken in a trial of the OX40 agonist ivuxolimab. The CDR3 loop reads CASSLESETQYF. The sequenced DNA is TGTGCCAGCAGCTTAGAGAGCGAGACCCAGTACTTC.